The 25 T cell receptor beta chains listed next were all sequenced from one sample in a study of vaccination and CD4 T cells after COVID-19. Described treatment: approximately 10-day PBMC culture with coronavirus spike peptide pools or control peptides (ViraFEST assay). The Oncomine TCR Beta short-read assay sequenced DNA from cultured CD4+ T cells. MiXCR, applied by TCRdb to the PCR reads, yields one record per CDR3 protein. Counted here are about 14,000 distinct CDR3 sequences, about half occurring once; the ten biggest clones make up 8.5% to 12%. Their target antigens are unknown. The sample in question was CD4+ T cells from blood, cultured in vitro, obtained before SARS-CoV-2 vaccination. These receptors all stem from a human donor who had recovered from COVID-19.

This clonotype was detected a few times. This chain uses TRBV5-1 with TRBJ2-7, with TRBD1 matching 7 bases. Germline CDR1 SGHRS, CDR2 YFSETQ. This CDR3 has 14 residues. After removal of 1 base from V and 1 base from J, the junction contained 2 bases not matched to a gene. As DNA, the CDR3 is TGCGCCAGCAGCTTGTCACAGGGGTCCTACGAGCAGTACTTC. This gives the protein CASSLSQGSYEQYF.

In its sample, this clonotype was seen a few times. The chain is built from TRBV5-4 and TRBJ2-5, with TRBD1 as a possible D gene (7 bases). V dropped 7 bases and J dropped 4 bases, with 11 bases sitting between them. Germline CDR1 reads SGHNT; CDR2 reads YYREEE (reference sequence). This CDR3 is built from 12 residues. The DNA for the CDR3 is TGTGCCAGCGGGCAGGGGGGAGAGACCCAGTACTTC. Encoded protein: CASGQGGETQYF.

The gene calls are TRBV28 and TRBJ1-5; D is unresolved. The CDR3 extends over 14 amino acids. Trimming pared 5 bases from V and 4 bases from J, leaving 12 bases between. CDR1 MDHEN and CDR2 SYDVKM come from the germline V gene. CDR3: CASSQQVGNQPQHF. In DNA form, the CDR3 reads TGTGCCAGCAGTCAGCAGGTCGGGAATCAGCCCCAGCATTTT.

The V gene is TRBV6-2 or TRBV6-3, the J gene TRBJ1-5, with D perhaps TRBD1 (5 bases). Germline V gene data show CDR1 as MNHEY and CDR2 as SVGEGT. V was trimmed by 3 bases and J by 5 bases, leaving 17 bases between them. The CDR3 totals 16 residues. The CDR3 sequence: CASSYQPGRGDQPQHF. The CDR3 DNA is TGTGCCAGCAGTTATCAACCGGGACGGGGGGATCAGCCCCAGCATTTT.

CDR3 region: CASSPGQGDQPQHF. The DNA for the CDR3 is TGTGCCAGCAGCCCGGGACAGGGCGATCAGCCCCAGCATTTT. V gene TRBV7-2 combines with J gene TRBJ1-5, with 9 bases aligning to TRBD1. Per the germline V gene, CDR1 is SGHTA and CDR2 is FQGNSA. With V trimmed by 5 bases and J by 5 bases, 4 bases remained unmatched. This CDR3 is 14 amino acids long. The complete variable domain, with remaining parts taken from reference TRBV7-2 and TRBJ1-5, reads GAGVSQSPSNKVTEKGKDVELRCDPISGHTALYWYRQSLGQGLEFLIYFQGNSAPDKSGLPSDRFSAERTGGSVSTLTIQRTQQEDSAVYLCASSPGQGDQPQHFGDGTRLSIL.

J is TRBJ2-5 and V is TRBV7-2; 8 bases align to TRBD2. Germline loops: CDR1 SGHTA, CDR2 FQGNSA. The CDR3 has 17 amino acids. V trimming: 4 bases; J trimming: 3 bases; junction bases outside the gene matches: 13. CDR3 sequence (DNA): TGTGCCAGCAGCTGGGGTGGGGCGGGGGGAAATAAAGAGACCCAGTACTTC. This codes for CASSWGGAGGNKETQYF.

The chain recombines TRBV6-1 with TRBJ2-5, with D unclear. The CDR3 runs 19 residues. CDR1 and CDR2 (germline): MNHNS, SASEGT. The V end was cut by 3 bases, the J end by 5 bases, with 28 bases between. The CDR3 DNA reads TGTGCCAGCAGTGAGCGTAGGGTAGGGCAGCCTGGGGTAATGGAGACCCAGTACTTC. It yields the protein CASSERRVGQPGVMETQYF.

The V call is TRBV20-1, the J call TRBJ2-5; 7 bases agree with TRBD1. Germline CDR1 reads DFQATT; CDR2 reads SNEGSKA (reference sequence). The CDR3 totals 15 residues. V dropped 2 bases and J dropped 2; count of bases not matched to a gene: 8. This chain's CDR3 is CSARRERQGQETQYF. The CDR3 nucleotides are TGCAGTGCTAGAAGGGAGAGACAGGGACAAGAGACCCAGTACTTC.

There are a few counts of this clonotype. The V call is TRBV20-1, the J call TRBJ1-2, with no clear D. Germline-derived CDR1 and CDR2 are DFQATT and SNEGSKA (reference sequence). With 5 bases removed from V and 0 bases from J, the gap between germline ends came to 13 bases. The CDR3 extends over 14 amino acids. CDR3 in DNA: TGCAGTGCTTACTGGGTATTTGCTAACTATGGCTACACCTTC. Amino acid sequence: CSAYWVFANYGYTF.

The J gene is TRBJ2-3, the V gene TRBV20-1, with 7 bases lining up with TRBD2. This CDR3 is built from 12 residues. V lost 0 bases and J lost 10; bases outside the gene matches: 4. CDR1 and CDR2 (germline): DFQATT, SNEGSKA (reference sequence). In DNA form, the CDR3 reads TGCAGTGCTAGAGATTGGGGGGGTGCGCAGTATTTT. The encoded protein is CSARDWGGAQYF.

The rearrangement joins TRBV20-1 to TRBJ2-1, with 8 bases fitting TRBD2. J lost 8 bases, V lost 5 bases, and 11 bases had no gene match. The CDR3 extends over 14 amino acids. Germline V gene data show CDR1 as DFQATT and CDR2 as SNEGSKA (reference sequence). The CDR3 DNA is TGCAGTGCTGGAATGGGCGGGGGGTTTGATGAGCAGTTCTTC. Protein product: CSAGMGGGFDEQFF.

CDR3 amino acids: CSASRTGSVDQPQHF. CDR3 nucleotides: TGCAGTGCTTCCCGGACAGGATCAGTAGACCAGCCCCAGCATTTT. The V and J genes are TRBV20-1 and TRBJ1-5, with 7 bases lining up with TRBD1. Germline-derived CDR1 and CDR2 are DFQATT and SNEGSKA (reference sequence). The CDR3 has 15 amino acids. Losses at the gene ends were 5 bases for V and 7 bases for J; bases not matched to a gene: 14.

V gene TRBV6-1 combines with J gene TRBJ1-1; D unresolved. V lost 5 bases to trimming and J lost 5 bases, with 15 bases between them. The V gene's germline CDR1 is MNHNS and CDR2 SASEGT. This CDR3 comprises 14 residues. CDR3: CASSPPRRKTEAFF. The CDR3, as DNA: TGTGCCAGCAGTCCTCCGAGGCGAAAAACTGAAGCTTTCTTT.

The V gene is TRBV10-2, the J gene TRBJ2-4; D is perhaps TRBD2 (5 bases). Between the trimmed V and J ends, which lost 6 bases and 0 bases, there was a span of 6 bases. The CDR3 is made up of 13 amino acids. In germline, CDR1 is WSHSY, CDR2 SAAADI. The CDR3 DNA follows: TGCGCCAGCAGCGAGGGAGCCAAAAACATTCAGTACTTC. Protein: CASSEGAKNIQYF.

V is TRBV15 and J is TRBJ2-3, with D unresolved. CDR3 length: 13 amino acids. Trimming left V 4 bases short and J 3 bases short, with 8 bases between. Germline V lookup: CDR1 LNHNV, CDR2 YYDKDF (reference sequence). In DNA form, the CDR3 reads TGTGCCACCAGCATGGATCGGACAGATACGCAGTATTTT. Its translation is CATSMDRTDTQYF.

Only a few counts were recorded for this clonotype. The chain has TRBV29-1 and TRBJ2-5; D is undetermined. Trimming left V 5 bases short and J 0 bases short, with 7 bases between. In germline, CDR1 is SQVTM, CDR2 ANQGSEA. The CDR3 has 12 amino acids. The CDR3 sequence is CSVRQHQETQYF. CDR3 nucleotides: TGCAGCGTTAGGCAGCACCAAGAGACCCAGTACTTC.

This clonotype was observed a few times. The chain uses TRBV4-2 and TRBJ1-2, with TRBD1 matching 7 bases. V was clipped by 1 base and J by 6 bases; unmatched bases: 5. This CDR3 comprises 14 residues. Germline CDR1 and CDR2: LGHNA and YNFKEQ. The CDR3 nucleotides read TGTGCCAGCAGCCAAGGGGGGACAGCGGATGGCTACACCTTC. It yields the protein CASSQGGTADGYTF.

The chain links TRBV11-2 to TRBJ1-2; 7 positions agree with TRBD1. The trim removed 6 bases at V and 6 bases at J, leaving 10 bases unmatched. The CDR3 covers 14 residues. From germline, CDR1 is SGHAT and CDR2 FQNNGV. CDR3 bases: TGTGCCAGCAGTCAGGCGGACAGGCGGCATGGCTACACCTTC. Encoded protein: CASSQADRRHGYTF.

This clonotype has just a few counts. The chain employs TRBV12-3 or TRBV12-4 and TRBJ1-1; no firm D call. V was cut by 1 base and J by 5 bases, with 14 bases left in between. This CDR3 region has 15 residues. The CDR3 DNA reads as TGTGCCAGCAGTTTAGGGTCGGGCCGAGGTACTGAAGCTTTCTTT. It is translated as CASSLGSGRGTEAFF.

The chain is built from TRBV20-1 and TRBJ2-1, with 13 bases aligning to TRBD2. The V gene end was trimmed by 5 bases and the J gene end by 3 bases; junction bases not matched to a gene: 4. The V gene's germline CDR1 is DFQATT and CDR2 SNEGSKA (reference sequence). CDR3 length: 15 amino acids. The CDR3 sequence: CSAERLAGGYNEQFF. CDR3 coding DNA: TGCAGTGCTGAACGACTAGCGGGGGGCTACAATGAGCAGTTCTTC.

This clonotype was observed once. The chain links TRBV19 to TRBJ2-7; TRBD2 is a possible D gene (5 bases). V lost 3 bases to trimming and J lost 2 bases, with 11 bases between them. The germline CDR1 and CDR2 sequences are LNHDA and SQIVND (reference sequence). The CDR3 spans 14 residues. The CDR3 DNA reads as TGTGCCAGTAGTATGGCTAGCTATCCCTACGAGCAGTACTTC. Translating gives CASSMASYPYEQYF.

For this clonotype: An end of the junction differs from the germline gene, which may be a read error. This chain joins TRBV7-8 and TRBJ1-2, with D possibly matching TRBD1 (5 bases). CDR1 and CDR2 (germline): SGHVS, FQNEAQ. This CDR3 has 15 residues. The CDR3 DNA follows: TGTGCCAGCAGCTTAGCGCTCTTGGACACCGGTGAACCAAAATTC. Residues: CASSLALLDTGEPKF. The variable domain in full, with the rest retrieved from reference TRBV7-8 and TRBJ1-2, is GAGVSQSPRYKVAKRGQDVALRCDPISGHVSLFWYQQALGQGPEFLTYFQNEAQLDKSGLPSDRFFAERPEGSVSTLKIQRTQQEDSAVYLCASSLALLDTGEPKFGSGTRLTVV.

Only one count was recorded for this clonotype. This sequence joins TRBV14 and TRBJ1-1; TRBD1 matches at 8 bases. V gave up 6 bases and J gave up 1 base; unmatched junction bases: 4. Germline V CDR1 and CDR2: SGHDN, FVKESK. This CDR3 region has 14 residues. CDR3 coding DNA: TGTGCCAGCAGGGGGACAGGTTGGAACACTGAAGCTTTCTTT. Its translation is CASRGTGWNTEAFF.

V is TRBV7-2 and J is TRBJ2-3; no reliable D call. CDR3 length equals 12 residues. Between the trimmed V and J ends, which lost 7 bases and 2 bases, there was a span of 7 bases. The germline V gene encodes CDR1 SGHTA and CDR2 FQGNSA. The CDR3 coding sequence is TGTGCCAGCACCCTCGACACAGATACGCAGTATTTT. Its translation: CASTLDTDTQYF.

This clonotype was observed a few times. The chain combines TRBV20-1 with TRBJ1-1; a weak D match, TRBD1 (5 bases). Germline V gene sequence: CDR1 DFQATT, CDR2 SNEGSKA (reference sequence). The CDR3 contains 14 residues. V was clipped by 0 bases and J by 0 bases, with 8 bases between them. The CDR3 DNA reads as TGCAGTGCTAGAGATCAGGGTTTGAACACTGAAGCTTTCTTT. It yields the protein CSARDQGLNTEAFF.